This record covers a single T cell receptor beta chain. Its antigen has not been determined. No base qualities exist here, and no much larger clone lies one base off it. This sample was included in a study of T cells after yellow fever vaccination (dated by TCRdb to between 2018 and 2021). For the wider study: The SMART-Seq v4 Ultra Low Input RNA kit was used to prepare libraries from fractions with low cell numbers. To follow T-cell clones before and after both primary and booster YFV17D yellow fever vaccination, bulk TCR alpha and beta repertoires underwent longitudinal sequencing. Two healthy male donors made up the cohort, one aged 18 to 30 years and the other aged 30 to 40 years. Blood samples were taken at several timepoints before and after primary and secondary immunization, and bulk PBMC replicates and cell subsets were isolated.

Findings and caveats that apply to the study as a whole: A small fraction of clonotypes appeared in both the CD4 and CD8 compartments, likely as a result of convergent recombination. Because abundant contaminating clonotypes from the bulk population could be contained in FACS-sorted repertoires, computational filtering was required. Most clones expanded after primary vaccination (almost 98% of CD4 and 88% of CD8) were re-detected after the booster, suggesting that broad memory maintenance occurred. Only a couple of donors were included in the study, so the extent to which the findings can be generalized is limited. The secondary T-cell response was weaker than the primary response but faster, peaking on day 5 instead of day 15.

The sequencer listed for this sample is Illumina NovaSeq 6000. Synthesis of TCR cDNA relied on 5'RACE template switching, a step that introduced a universal primer site along with unique molecular identifiers. Priming of cDNA synthesis was performed from both the TCR alpha and TCR beta constant segments. Library amplification involved two PCR steps, and the second step added sample barcodes and sequencing adapters. Sequencing of the libraries was done on either Illumina HiSeq 2500 (2x100 bp) or NovaSeq (2x150 bp). In the paper's pipeline: Reads were demultiplexed and collapsed into UMI consensus sequences with MIGEC, and V(D)J alignment was performed with MiXCR. Clonotypes responding to the vaccine were identified with edgeR on replicate PBMC samples, with the criteria of FDR below 0.01 and a log2 fold change above 5 up to day 15. CD4 or CD8 identity was assigned to each bulk clonotype according to whether the clonotype was present at higher abundance in the sequenced CD4 repertoire or the sequenced CD8 repertoire. TCRdb reran the public reads through fastp at Q25 and MiXCR, keeping productive beta chains. For every CDR3 protein sequence, its rows merge into one entry that carries the most common genes and DNA. None of the V and J calls come from the authors' own analysis; TCRdb made them. The sample yields 150,000 to 200,000 distinct CDR3 sequences; 9.3% were counted once. Approximately 35% of the sample lies in the top ten.

Interpreted using the paper, the treatment or condition label stands for: live attenuated yellow fever vaccine strain. PBMCs were isolated from peripheral blood using a standard Ficoll-Paque protocol. Dynabeads CD4 and CD8 positive selection kits were used to isolate the CD4 and CD8 T-cell fractions. RNA was extracted with TriZol from bulk PBMCs, CD4 and CD8 fractions, and dextramer-positive and dextramer-negative fractions. The sequences come from CD8+ T cells sorted from PBMCs, collected 45 days after the yellow fever booster vaccination. This clonotype was sampled from a man younger than 30 who received the YFV17D yellow fever vaccine.

The CDR3 reads CATSRTRGDEQYV. The nucleotides are TGTGCCACCAGCAGAACCAGGGGGGACGAGCAGTACGTC. The sequence links TRBV15 to TRBJ2-7, with TRBD1 tentatively as D gene (7 bases match). The CDR1 and CDR2 encoded by the germline V gene (reference sequence) are LNHNV and YYDKDF. The CDR3 has 13 amino acids, counting the end cysteine and valine. The only DNA kept is the CDR3, 39 bases in frame from the first base. Deletion took 2 bases off V and 5 bases off J, with a span of 10 bases between the germline ends.